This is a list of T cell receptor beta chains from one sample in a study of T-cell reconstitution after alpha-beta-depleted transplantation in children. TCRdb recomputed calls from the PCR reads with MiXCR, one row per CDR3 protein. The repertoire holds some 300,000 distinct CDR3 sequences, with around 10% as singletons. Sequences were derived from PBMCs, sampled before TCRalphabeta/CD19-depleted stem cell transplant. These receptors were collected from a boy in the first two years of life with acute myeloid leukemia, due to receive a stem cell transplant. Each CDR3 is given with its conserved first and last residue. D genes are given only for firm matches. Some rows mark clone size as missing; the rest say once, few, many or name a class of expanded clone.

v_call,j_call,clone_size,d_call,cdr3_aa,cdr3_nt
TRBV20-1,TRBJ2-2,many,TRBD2,CSAIVAGELNTGELFF,TGCAGTGCTATAGTCGCGGGAGAGTTGAACACCGGGGAGCTGTTTTTT
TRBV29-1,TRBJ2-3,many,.,CSVDPTPSTDTQYF,TGCAGCGTTGATCCAACCCCCAGTACAGATACGCAGTATTTT
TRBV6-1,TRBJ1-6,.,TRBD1,CARNPDRGNSPLHF,TGTGCCAGAAATCCAGACAGGGGAAATTCACCCCTCCACTTT
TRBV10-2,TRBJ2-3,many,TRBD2,CASRLAGDAADTQYF,TGCGCCAGCCGACTAGCGGGAGATGCAGCAGATACGCAGTATTTT
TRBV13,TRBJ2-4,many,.,CASSLAEGIAKNIQYF,TGTGCCAGCAGCTTAGCAGAAGGCATAGCCAAAAACATTCAGTACTTC
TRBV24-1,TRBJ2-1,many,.,CATSDWSGANEQFF,TGTGCCACCAGTGATTGGTCGGGAGCGAATGAGCAGTTCTTC
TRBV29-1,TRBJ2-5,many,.,CSVGRVVGETQYF,TGCAGCGTGGGTAGGGTCGTGGGGGAGACCCAGTACTTC
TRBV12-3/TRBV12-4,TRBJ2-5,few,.,CASSPTYQETQYF,TGTGCCAGCAGTCCGACGTACCAAGAGACCCAGTACTTC
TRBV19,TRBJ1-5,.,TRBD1,CASSKQTGRNQPQHF,TGTGCCAGTAGTAAGCAGACAGGGCGGAATCAGCCCCAGCATTTT
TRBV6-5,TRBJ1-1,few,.,CASSRYSPNTEAFF,TGTGCCAGCAGTAGGTACAGTCCGAACACTGAAGCTTTCTTT
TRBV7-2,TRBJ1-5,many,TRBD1,CASSLVGQATQPQHF,TGTGCCAGCAGCTTAGTCGGACAGGCCACTCAGCCCCAGCATTTT
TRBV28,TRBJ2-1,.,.,CASSSGPRRDNEQFF,TGTGCCAGCAGTTCCGGGCCCAGGAGAGACAATGAGCAGTTCTTC
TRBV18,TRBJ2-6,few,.,CASSPRGQRGANVLTF,TGTGCCAGCTCACCCCGGGGCCAGAGAGGGGCCAACGTCCTGACTTTC
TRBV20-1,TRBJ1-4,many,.,CSAPPTGLDEKLFF,TGCAGTGCTCCCCCCACAGGGTTAGACGAAAAACTGTTTTTT
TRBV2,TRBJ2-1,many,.,CASRTRGRYNEQFF,TGTGCCAGCAGAACTAGGGGGAGGTACAATGAGCAGTTCTTC
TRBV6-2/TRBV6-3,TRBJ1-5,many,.,CASSYPTGFNQPQHF,TGTGCCAGCAGTTACCCGACAGGCTTCAATCAGCCCCAGCATTTT
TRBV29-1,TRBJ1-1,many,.,CSVLGGQMNTEAFF,TGCAGCGTTTTGGGTGGACAGATGAACACTGAAGCTTTCTTT
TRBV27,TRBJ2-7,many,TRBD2,CASSPSHLAVEQYF,TGTGCCAGCAGTCCAAGCCATCTAGCGGTCGAGCAGTACTTC
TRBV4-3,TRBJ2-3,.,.,CASTRQHSGTDTQYF,TGCGCCAGCACCCGACAGCACTCAGGGACAGATACGCAGTATTTT
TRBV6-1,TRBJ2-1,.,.,CASSERGTGGAVYDEQFF,TGTGCCAGCAGTGAACGGGGGACTGGTGGTGCAGTCTACGATGAGCAGTTCTTC
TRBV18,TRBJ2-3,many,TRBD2,CASSPGTSGTFPTDTQYF,TGTGCCAGCTCACCAGGGACTAGCGGGACCTTTCCTACAGATACGCAGTATTTT
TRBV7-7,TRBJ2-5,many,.,CASSLEIQETQYF,TGTGCCAGCAGCTTAGAGATCCAAGAGACCCAGTACTTC
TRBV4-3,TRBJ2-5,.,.,CASSQDRGNSRTQYF,TGCGCCAGCAGCCAAGACAGGGGTAATTCTAGGACCCAGTACTTC
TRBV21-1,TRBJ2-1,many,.,CASSKVANEQFF,TGTGCCAGCAGCAAAGTGGCGAATGAGCAGTTCTTC
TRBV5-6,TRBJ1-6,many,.,CASSLGQLQNNSPLHF,TGTGCCAGCAGCTTAGGACAGTTACAGAATAATTCACCCCTCCACTTT
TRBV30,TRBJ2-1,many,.,CAWSPTGARQFF,TGTGCCTGGAGTCCGACGGGGGCGCGACAGTTCTTC
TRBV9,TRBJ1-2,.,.,CASSGTRGYGYTF,TGTGCCAGCAGCGGGACCCGGGGCTATGGCTACACCTTC
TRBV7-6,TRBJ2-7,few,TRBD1,CASSPSYRTGRYEQYF,TGTGCCAGCAGCCCCAGCTACCGGACAGGGAGGTACGAGCAGTACTTC
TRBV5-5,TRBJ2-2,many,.,CASSLDVNTGELFF,TGTGCCAGCAGCTTGGACGTGAACACCGGGGAGCTGTTTTTT
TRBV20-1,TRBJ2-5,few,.,CSAREGAGETQYF,TGCAGTGCTAGGGAGGGGGCCGGAGAGACCCAGTACTTC
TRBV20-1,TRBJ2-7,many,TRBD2,CSAAGTRNPYEQYF,TGCAGTGCAGCCGGGACTAGGAATCCCTACGAGCAGTACTTC
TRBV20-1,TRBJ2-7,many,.,CSATSFDEQYF,TGCAGTGCTACTAGCTTTGACGAGCAGTACTTC
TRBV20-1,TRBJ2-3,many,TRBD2,CSGGPAGNTDTQYF,TGCAGCGGCGGCCCAGCGGGGAACACAGATACGCAGTATTTT
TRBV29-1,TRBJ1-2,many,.,CSVVGGKYGYTF,TGCAGCGTTGTCGGAGGGAAGTATGGCTACACCTTC
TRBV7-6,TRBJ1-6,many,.,CASSPSGVGSPLHF,TGTGCCAGCAGCCCCAGTGGCGTTGGATCACCCCTCCACTTT
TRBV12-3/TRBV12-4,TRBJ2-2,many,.,CASSFGDAATGELFF,TGTGCCAGCAGTTTTGGAGACGCAGCCACCGGGGAGCTGTTTTTT
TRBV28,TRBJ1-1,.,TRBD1,CASSPAGTGNPEAFF,TGTGCCAGCAGCCCGGCGGGGACAGGGAACCCCGAAGCTTTCTTT
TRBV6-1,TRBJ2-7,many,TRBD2,CASSQSGRGSYEQYF,TGTGCCAGCAGCCAAAGCGGGAGGGGTTCCTACGAGCAGTACTTC
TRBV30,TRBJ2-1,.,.,CAWSPLGFNEQFF,TGTGCCTGGAGTCCCTTGGGGTTTAATGAGCAGTTCTTC
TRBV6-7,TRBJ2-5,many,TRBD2,CASRSTTGGGKETQYF,TGTGCCAGCAGATCCACGACAGGCGGGGGGAAGGAGACCCAGTACTTC
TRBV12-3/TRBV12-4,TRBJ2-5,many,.,CASRLQGPQETQYF,TGTGCCAGCAGACTCCAGGGGCCCCAAGAGACCCAGTACTTC
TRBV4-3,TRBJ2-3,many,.,CASSQVPRQADTQYF,TGCGCCAGCAGCCAAGTTCCTCGACAGGCAGATACGCAGTATTTT
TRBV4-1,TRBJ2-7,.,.,CASSQAHLAWEQYF,TGCGCCAGCAGCCAAGCTCACCTGGCTTGGGAGCAGTACTTC
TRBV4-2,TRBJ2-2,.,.,CASSQGRFTRTGELFF,TGTGCCAGCAGCCAAGGAAGATTTACGAGGACCGGGGAGCTGTTTTTT
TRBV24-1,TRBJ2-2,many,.,CATTPGAGANTGELFF,TGTGCCACCACCCCGGGGGCGGGAGCTAACACCGGGGAGCTGTTTTTT
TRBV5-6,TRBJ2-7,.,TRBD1,CASSLRRGLHTSSYEQYF,TGTGCCAGCAGCTTGAGAAGGGGGCTCCACACAAGCTCCTACGAGCAGTACTTC
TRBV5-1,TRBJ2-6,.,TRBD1,CASSSRTGGKAGANVLTF,TGCGCCAGCAGCTCACGGACAGGGGGCAAGGCTGGGGCCAACGTCCTGACTTTC
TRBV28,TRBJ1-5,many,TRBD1,CASSFLDRGGYSNQPQHF,TGTGCCAGCAGTTTCTTGGACAGGGGAGGATATAGCAATCAGCCCCAGCATTTT
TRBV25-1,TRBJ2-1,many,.,CASRIQGFNEQFF,TGTGCCAGCAGGATACAGGGATTCAATGAGCAGTTCTTC